The 5 T cell receptor beta chains reported below all come from one sample, sequenced in a study of early stage breast cancer tumors. TCRdb's table, derived via immunoSEQ multiplex PCR, lists solely in-frame clones and lacks some. The table shows about 51,000 clones, with about three quarters occurring only once. The sample comprised blood. The origin of the receptors is a person in their 40s with breast cancer.

This clone was seen a single time. This chain joins TRBV7-2 and TRBJ2-3; 7 bases match TRBD2. The CDR3 contains 15 residues. In germline, CDR1 is SGHTA, CDR2 FQGNSA. With V trimmed by 2 bases and J by 0 bases, 2 bases remained unmatched. The CDR3 DNA sequence: TGTGCCAGCAGCTTACTAGCGGTAAGCACAGATACGCAGTATTTT. It yields the protein CASSLLAVSTDTQYF.

The V and J genes are TRBV30 and TRBJ2-3, with a tentative D call TRBD1 (5 bases). CDR1 and CDR2 from the germline V gene are GTSNPN and SVGIG (reference sequence). The CDR3 extends over 14 amino acids. Trimming removed 1 base from V and 0 bases from J, with 8 bases in between. CDR3: CAWSGKGSTDTQYF. The CDR3 DNA reads as TGTGCCTGGAGTGGAAAGGGGAGCACAGATACGCAGTATTTT.

This clone was found a few times. The chain links TRBV11-3 to TRBJ2-1; 8 positions match TRBD2. The CDR3 loop spans 18 amino acids. The junction had 11 bases not matched to a gene; V was cut back by 0 bases and J by 4 bases. Germline V gene data show CDR1 as SGHNT and CDR2 as YENEEA. CDR3 residues: CASSLDLTGTSGYNEQFF. CDR3 bases: TGTGCCAGCAGCTTAGATCTGACGGGAACTAGCGGATACAATGAGCAGTTCTTC.

This clone was detected only once. This chain joins TRBV11-3 and TRBJ2-6; no definite D call. This CDR3 contains 14 residues. Trimming took 6 bases from V and 3 from J, leaving 9 bases between them. The germline CDR1 and CDR2 sequences are SGHNT and YENEEA. The CDR3 sequence: CASRPPNGANVLTF. The CDR3 DNA reads as TGTGCCAGCAGGCCCCCTAATGGGGCCAACGTCCTGACTTTC.

The chain recombines TRBV4-1 with TRBJ2-7, with a possible D match to TRBD2 (6 bases). Trimming cost V 0 bases and J 4 bases, with 13 bases left between them. The CDR3 totals 15 residues. CDR1 and CDR2 from the germline V gene are MGHRA and YSYEKL. CDR3 loop: CASSQEWAGKYEQYF. In DNA, the CDR3 is TGCGCCAGCAGCCAAGAATGGGCGGGAAAGTACGAGCAGTACTTC.